Following are 9 T cell receptor beta chains from one sample sequenced in a study of PD-L1 blockade in urothelial cancer. Some clones are missing from TCRdb's copy, which holds only in-frame ones; the method was immunoSEQ multiplex PCR. The sample consists of fewer than 50,000 clones, nearly 90% of them appearing once. The sample in question was PBMCs, obtained around atezolizumab (anti-PD-L1) treatment. These receptors were obtained from a man in his 60s with urothelial cancer.

The chain couples TRBV19 to TRBJ2-1, with 14 bases identical to TRBD2. Germline assignment: CDR1 LNHDA and CDR2 SQIVND (reference sequence). V was clipped by 5 bases and J by 6 bases; unmatched bases: 3. The CDR3 sequence is 15 residues long. CDR3 loop: CASSAGLAGANEQFF. CDR3 sequence (DNA): TGTGCCAGTAGTGCGGGACTAGCGGGGGCCAATGAGCAGTTCTTC.

This rearrangement joins TRBV9 to TRBJ2-3; 7 bases align to TRBD1. V was clipped by 0 bases and J by 4 bases; unmatched bases: 8. Germline assignment: CDR1 SGDLS and CDR2 YYNGEE. The CDR3 is made up of 16 amino acids. The DNA for the CDR3 is TGTGCCAGCAGCGTAGCTACAGGGGTGGTCGCAGATACGCAGTATTTT. It specifies CASSVATGVVADTQYF. The entire variable domain, with the rest obtained from reference TRBV9 and TRBJ2-3, is as follows: DSGVTQTPKHLITATGQRVTLRCSPRSGDLSVYWYQQSLDQGLQFLIQYYNGEERAKGNILERFSAQQFPDLHSELNLSSLELGDSALYFCASSVATGVVADTQYFGPGTRLTVL.

This clone was seen only a few times. The chain has TRBV6-5 and TRBJ1-4; D gene ambiguous. V was shortened by 7 bases and J by 7 bases, with 10 bases between the two germline ends. The CDR3 is 12 amino acids. CDR1 and CDR2 from the germline V gene are MNHEY and SVGAGI. CDR3 nucleotide sequence: TGTGCCAGCAAGACTTCGGGTGAAAAACTGTTTTTT. Its translation: CASKTSGEKLFF.

The chain is built from TRBV4-1 and TRBJ2-1, with 16 bases that match TRBD2. The CDR3 runs 17 residues. Germline V CDR1 and CDR2: MGHRA, YSYEKL. With V trimmed by 6 bases and J by 7 bases, 9 bases remained unmatched. CDR3 DNA sequence: TGCGCCAGCAGTCCGGGACTAGCGGGGGGGCTAGGTAATGAGCAGTTCTTC. It is translated as CASSPGLAGGLGNEQFF.

This sequence joins TRBV30 and TRBJ2-2, with 9 nucleotides matching TRBD1. CDR1 is GTSNPN and CDR2 is SVGIG in the germline V gene (reference sequence). This CDR3 contains 16 residues. Losses at the gene ends were 4 bases for V and 4 bases for J; bases not matched to a gene: 10. The CDR3 here is CAWTEAGTGTTGELFF. The CDR3 DNA follows: TGTGCCTGGACCGAAGCTGGGACAGGGACCACCGGGGAGCTGTTTTTT.

This chain uses TRBV5-1 with TRBJ2-1, with D perhaps matching TRBD1 (8 bases). V was cut by 4 bases and J by 3 bases, with 26 bases left in between. Germline V lookup: CDR1 SGHRS, CDR2 YFSETQ. The CDR3 has 19 amino acids. The CDR3 nucleotides read TGCGCCAGCAGCCTTGGTCGACTTCAAACAGGGGGGGGCTACAATGAGCAGTTCTTC. Translation gives CASSLGRLQTGGGYNEQFF.

This chain connects TRBV11-2 to TRBJ2-5, with 12 bases identical to TRBD2. The CDR3 has 16 residues. Trimming at V came to 5 bases and at J to 9 bases, leaving 13 bases not matched to a gene. Germline CDR1 is SGHAT and CDR2 is FQNNGV. In DNA form, the CDR3 reads TGTGCCAGCAGCCCGAGACTAGCGGGGGCAACTGGGGCCCAGTACTTC. Amino acid sequence: CASSPRLAGATGAQYF.

The genes are TRBV29-1 and TRBJ2-3, with 9 nucleotides matching TRBD2. Germline V gene data show CDR1 as SQVTM and CDR2 as ANQGSEA. The CDR3 runs to 14 residues. V trimming: 1 base; J trimming: 4 bases; junction bases outside the gene matches: 3. The CDR3, as DNA: TGCAGCGTTGAAGGCGGGGGGGCATCAGATACGCAGTATTTT. Translating gives CSVEGGGASDTQYF.

The chain couples TRBV2 to TRBJ1-4; TRBD1 agrees at 9 bases. The J segment lost 7 bases and the V segment lost 6 bases, leaving 9 bases of the junction unmatched. The CDR3 is 15 amino acids. Per germline, CDR1 SNHLY and CDR2 FYNNEI. The CDR3 DNA reads TGTGCCAGCAGCAAGGACAGGGGACGAGGTGAAAAACTGTTTTTT. Translating it yields CASSKDRGRGEKLFF.